The source of this T cell receptor beta chain is a study of T cells after yellow fever vaccination. This clonotype was detected ten times or more. Via MiXCR, TCRdb re-called the 5' RACE reads, giving one row per CDR3 protein. The data contain some 300,000 distinct CDR3 sequences, 3.6% of them singletons. This CDR3 spans 13 amino acids. CDR1 is SGHRS, CDR2 YFSETQ, per germline. Trimming removed 6 bases from V and 3 bases from J, with 12 bases in between. The material sequenced was PBMCs, taken on the day of the yellow fever booster vaccination. This TCR came from a man aged 18 to 35 who received the YFV17D yellow fever vaccine. The chain has TRBV5-1 and TRBJ1-1; D call uncertain. The DNA for the CDR3 is TGCGCCAGCACCTCGTGGGAAGACACTGAAGCTTTCTTT. Protein: CASTSWEDTEAFF.